The rows below give T cell receptor beta chains drawn from one sample of a study of T cells in Graves' hyperthyroidism and ophthalmopathy. In TCRdb, the multiplex PCR reads were re-called with MiXCR into one record per CDR3 protein. The repertoire holds around 350,000 distinct CDR3 sequences, with approximately 14% as singletons. Specimen: blood. These receptors were taken from a woman aged 18-29 years with Graves' hyperthyroidism that later progressed to Graves' ophthalmopathy. The CDR3 runs from the conserved cysteine through the conserved F or W. The D gene is left open where the match is weak. Clone size appears in some rows only: once, few, many, or a class for an expanded clone.

v_call	d_call	j_call	clone_size	cdr3_aa	cdr3_nt
TRBV24-1	NA	TRBJ2-3	NA	CATSRWDGNTDTQYF	TGTGCCACCAGCAGGTGGGACGGCAACACAGATACGCAGTATTTT
TRBV6-1	NA	TRBJ2-3	many	CASSERRRSGTDTQYF	TGTGCCAGCAGTGAACGGCGGAGGAGTGGCACAGATACGCAGTATTTT
TRBV19	NA	TRBJ2-5	once	CASSIGAEIVETQYF	TGTGCCAGTAGTATCGGAGCCGAAATAGTAGAGACCCAGTACTTC
TRBV28	NA	TRBJ2-2	many	CASKVTGTGELFF	TGTGCCAGCAAAGTAACAGGGACCGGGGAGCTGTTTTTT
TRBV29-1	NA	TRBJ2-3	many	CSVEGGQRSTDTQYF	TGCAGCGTTGAGGGGGGACAGCGGAGCACAGATACGCAGTATTTT
TRBV7-9	NA	TRBJ2-7	NA	CASGRGNEQYF	TGTGCCAGCGGCAGGGGCAATGAGCAGTACTTC
TRBV6-1	NA	TRBJ2-2	few	CASLPTQGITGELFF	TGTGCCAGCCTCCCAACGCAGGGGATCACCGGGGAGCTGTTTTTT
TRBV28	NA	TRBJ1-1	few	CASTTQGKNTEAFF	TGTGCCAGCACCACCCAGGGGAAGAACACTGAAGCTTTCTTT
TRBV27	TRBD1	TRBJ2-3	many	CASSPGQGRIDTQYF	TGTGCCAGCAGCCCAGGACAGGGAAGGATAGATACGCAGTATTTT
TRBV20-1	TRBD2	TRBJ2-1	NA	CSARTILAGPYNEQFF	TGCAGTGCTAGGACAATCTTAGCGGGCCCTTACAATGAGCAGTTCTTC
TRBV7-8	NA	TRBJ2-7	few	CASSPRTGAYYNEQYF	TGTGCCAGCAGCCCCCGGACGGGGGCTTACTACAACGAGCAGTACTTC
TRBV5-4	NA	TRBJ2-7	NA	CASSPGQPYEQYF	TGTGCCAGCAGCCCAGGACAGCCCTACGAGCAGTACTTC
TRBV27	NA	TRBJ1-1	many	CASSSGYTEAFF	TGTGCCAGCAGTTCGGGGTACACTGAAGCTTTCTTT
TRBV7-6	TRBD1	TRBJ2-1	many	CASSLVGTGGSNEQFF	TGTGCCAGCAGCTTAGTCGGGACAGGGGGGAGCAATGAGCAGTTCTTC
TRBV20-1	NA	TRBJ2-1	many	CSASLGPLFGEQFF	TGCAGTGCTAGTCTTGGACCGCTCTTTGGTGAGCAGTTCTTC
TRBV6-2/TRBV6-3	NA	TRBJ1-5	many	CASSLPGSNQPQHF	TGTGCCAGCAGTTTGCCAGGTAGCAATCAGCCCCAGCATTTT
TRBV7-9	NA	TRBJ2-2	NA	CASSFRQGNTEELFF	TGTGCCAGCAGCTTCAGGCAGGGTAACACCGAGGAGCTGTTTTTT
TRBV28	TRBD2	TRBJ2-7	NA	CASRRAGGYEQYF	TGTGCCAGCAGGAGAGCGGGAGGCTACGAGCAGTACTTC
TRBV4-3	TRBD2	TRBJ2-1	few	CASSHPNVQVGTISNEQFF	TGCGCCAGCAGCCACCCAAATGTCCAGGTCGGGACTATTTCCAATGAGCAGTTCTTC
TRBV12-3/TRBV12-4	NA	TRBJ2-1	many	CASSLALFYNEQFF	TGTGCCAGCAGTTTGGCCCTATTCTACAATGAGCAGTTCTTC
TRBV27	TRBD2	TRBJ2-1	many	CASSLVLAGENEQFF	TGTGCCAGCAGTTTGGTCCTAGCGGGAGAGAATGAGCAGTTCTTC
TRBV28	TRBD1	TRBJ1-2	many	CASSPRTGGSYGYTF	TGTGCCAGCAGTCCCCGGACAGGGGGAAGCTATGGCTACACCTTC
TRBV9	TRBD1	TRBJ2-7	few	CASSVAGGDLKYEQYF	TGTGCCAGCAGCGTAGCAGGGGGAGATTTAAAATACGAGCAGTACTTC
TRBV20-1	NA	TRBJ1-2	many	CSARDWPPDKSNGYTF	TGCAGTGCTAGAGATTGGCCCCCGGACAAAAGTAATGGCTACACCTTC
TRBV11-2	TRBD2	TRBJ2-5	NA	CASSTGTIGETQYF	TGTGCCAGCAGCACCGGGACTATAGGGGAGACCCAGTACTTC
TRBV11-2	TRBD2	TRBJ2-3	many	CASSFSGSATDTQYF	TGTGCCAGCAGCTTCAGCGGGAGCGCCACAGATACGCAGTATTTT
TRBV6-2/TRBV6-3	NA	TRBJ2-1	many	CASIPARNEQFF	TGTGCCAGCATCCCGGCAAGGAATGAGCAGTTCTTC
TRBV9	TRBD2	TRBJ2-1	NA	CASSVGGRSYHEQFF	TGTGCCAGCAGCGTGGGGGGGAGGAGTTACCATGAGCAGTTCTTC
TRBV29-1	TRBD1	TRBJ2-2	NA	CSVGRILTGGTGELFF	TGCAGCGTTGGCCGAATTTTAACAGGGGGTACCGGGGAGCTGTTTTTT
TRBV27	NA	TRBJ2-7	NA	CATEDSTYEQYF	TGTGCCACCGAAGACAGTACCTACGAGCAGTACTTC
TRBV20-1	NA	TRBJ2-1	NA	CSVWDFSYNEQFF	TGCAGCGTCTGGGACTTCTCCTACAATGAGCAGTTCTTC
TRBV19	NA	TRBJ2-6	NA	CASSIGRIYSGANVLTF	TGTGCCAGTAGTATTGGCAGGATTTACTCTGGGGCCAACGTCCTGACTTTC
TRBV10-2	NA	TRBJ2-3	NA	CATAVRSTDTQYF	TGCGCCACCGCCGTAAGGAGCACAGATACGCAGTATTTT
TRBV15	NA	TRBJ2-1	few	CATSTGTAGIWNEQFF	TGTGCCACCAGTACGGGGACGGCGGGGATATGGAATGAGCAGTTCTTC
TRBV6-1	TRBD1	TRBJ2-1	many	CASSESGTGYNEQFF	TGTGCCAGCAGTGAATCCGGGACAGGCTACAATGAGCAGTTCTTC
TRBV5-1	NA	TRBJ1-5	NA	CASSLGGKDQPQHF	TGCGCCAGCAGCTTGGGGGGGAAGGATCAGCCCCAGCATTTT
TRBV29-1	TRBD2	TRBJ2-1	few	CSVESIWLAGGSYNEQFF	TGCAGCGTTGAATCTATCTGGCTAGCGGGAGGGTCATACAATGAGCAGTTCTTC
TRBV4-2	NA	TRBJ2-1	few	CASSQETGARNEQFF	TGTGCCAGCAGCCAAGAGACGGGGGCGCGGAATGAGCAGTTCTTC
TRBV7-3	NA	TRBJ2-5	many	CASSPGELETQYF	TGTGCCAGCAGCCCCGGGGAGTTAGAGACCCAGTACTTC
TRBV6-1	NA	TRBJ1-1	many	CASSEPGRSNTEAFF	TGTGCCAGCAGTGAACCGGGACGCTCCAACACTGAAGCTTTCTTT
TRBV25-1	NA	TRBJ1-2	few	CASSAGTSYGYTF	TGTGCCAGCAGTGCCGGGACCTCCTATGGCTACACCTTC
TRBV11-2	TRBD2	TRBJ2-3	many	CASSRVVTSGRLPGTDTQYF	TGTGCCAGCAGCCGGGTGGTCACTAGCGGGAGGCTCCCAGGCACAGATACGCAGTATTTT
TRBV20-1	NA	TRBJ1-1	few	CSALQVTEAFF	TGCAGTGCTTTACAGGTAACCGAAGCTTTCTTT